These 29 T cell receptor beta chains were sequenced from one sample in a study of siplizumab effects on memory and regulatory T cells. Sequencing used immunoSEQ multiplex PCR; TCRdb keeps in-frame clones, though not all of them. The sample lists over 85,000 clones, about 93% occurring once. Sequencing was performed on CD4+ T cells sorted from blood. These TCRs come from a human donor in good health.

The V call is TRBV9, the J call TRBJ2-1; unclear D gene. V lost 0 bases and J 9 bases, leaving 4 bases between the germline ends. Germline lookup yields CDR1 SGDLS and CDR2 YYNGEE. This CDR3 contains 11 residues. The CDR3 spells CASSVGIEQFF. The CDR3 DNA is TGTGCCAGCAGCGTAGGGATTGAGCAGTTCTTC.

The V and J genes are TRBV27 and TRBJ2-1, with 13 bases matching TRBD2. The CDR3 is 16 residues long. Germline V gene lookup returns CDR1 MNHEY and CDR2 SMNVEV (reference sequence). Germline trimming cut 7 bases from V and 6 bases from J; bases unmatched to any gene: 9. The CDR3 sequence: CASKPDTSGRANEQFF. CDR3 nucleotides: TGTGCCAGCAAACCCGATACTAGCGGGAGGGCCAATGAGCAGTTCTTC.

V usage is TRBV7-9 and J usage is TRBJ2-1; D could derive from TRBD1 or TRBD2 (5 bases each). CDR3 length equals 15 residues. Germline CDR1 reads SEHNR; CDR2 reads FQNEAQ (reference sequence). Trimming cost V 5 bases and J 4 bases, with 15 bases left between them. CDR3 sequence (DNA): TGTGCCAGCAGCCCGGGACGGCAGATGTACAATGAGCAGTTCTTC. Translated, it gives CASSPGRQMYNEQFF.

The genes are TRBV9 and TRBJ2-7; D not resolved. The V end was cut by 0 bases, the J end by 2 bases, with 9 bases between. The CDR3 runs 14 residues. The germline V gene encodes CDR1 SGDLS and CDR2 YYNGEE. The CDR3: CASSVALDTYEQYF. The CDR3 nucleotides are TGTGCCAGCAGCGTAGCTCTAGACACCTACGAGCAGTACTTC.

This rearrangement joins TRBV6-1 to TRBJ1-2, with TRBD1 matching 8 bases. This CDR3 spans 14 amino acids. Per the germline V gene, CDR1 is MNHNS and CDR2 is SASEGT. The J segment lost 5 bases and the V segment lost 5 bases, leaving 7 bases of the junction unmatched. CDR3 in amino acids: CASSSGQVGYGYTF. CDR3 nucleotide sequence: TGTGCCAGCAGTTCGGGACAGGTTGGGTATGGCTACACCTTC.

The gene calls are TRBV5-1 and TRBJ2-5; 14 bases are shared with TRBD2. V lost 2 bases, J lost 4 bases, and 13 bases stayed unmatched. CDR1 SGHRS and CDR2 YFSETQ come from the germline V gene. This CDR3 is built from 19 residues. The CDR3 DNA reads as TGCGCCAGCAGCTTTGGCGCCGGGACTAGCGGGAGTTCTGGAGAGACCCAGTACTTC. It yields the protein CASSFGAGTSGSSGETQYF.

This chain connects TRBV7-2 to TRBJ2-5; no definite D call. The germline V gene has CDR1 SGHTA and CDR2 FQGNSA. This CDR3 spans 13 amino acids. With 3 bases removed from V and 2 bases from J, the gap between germline ends came to 7 bases. This chain's CDR3 is CASSFWQQETQYF. The CDR3 DNA is TGTGCCAGCAGCTTTTGGCAGCAAGAGACCCAGTACTTC.

The chain employs TRBV6-5 and TRBJ1-2; perhaps TRBD1 as D (6 bases). Per the germline V gene, CDR1 is MNHEY and CDR2 is SVGAGI. The CDR3 loop spans 13 amino acids. The ends were cut back, 2 bases at V and 9 bases at J, with 13 bases in the middle. The CDR3 reads CASSYDDRRSYTF. CDR3 DNA sequence: TGTGCCAGCAGTTACGATGACAGGCGAAGCTACACCTTC.

The rearrangement joins TRBV28 to TRBJ2-7, with TRBD2 matching 7 bases. V shed 6 bases and J 7 bases; nucleotides not matched to a gene: 15. The CDR3 length is 15 residues. Germline V gives CDR1 MDHEN, CDR2 SYDVKM. The chain's CDR3 is CASRNRDYILGEQYF. As DNA, the CDR3 is TGTGCCAGCAGGAACCGGGACTACATATTGGGTGAGCAGTACTTC.

The chain is built from TRBV6-4 and TRBJ1-1; D unclear. Germline CDR1 MRHNA, CDR2 SNTAGT. V lost 3 bases, J lost 3 bases, and 20 bases lay in between. CDR3 length equals 17 residues. Here the CDR3 reads CASSEDLGKEMDTEAFF. CDR3 DNA: TGTGCCAGCAGTGAAGATTTGGGGAAGGAGATGGACACTGAAGCTTTCTTT.

The chain employs TRBV15 and TRBJ1-5; D uncertain. Trimming took 0 bases from V and 2 from J, leaving 8 bases between them. CDR3 length: 15 amino acids. Germline values: CDR1 LNHNV, CDR2 YYDKDF (reference sequence). In DNA, the CDR3 is TGTGCCACCAGCAGAGAGAGTTTGGGCAATCAGCCCCAGCATTTT. Translating it yields CATSRESLGNQPQHF.

A note on this clone: Other DNA sequences in the sample encode the same CDR3. The J gene is TRBJ1-1, the V gene TRBV27; D may be TRBD1 (5 bases). V was cut by 6 bases and J by 2 bases, with 10 bases left in between. The CDR3 is 13 residues long. Germline V gene data show CDR1 as MNHEY and CDR2 as SMNVEV (reference sequence). Here the CDR3 DNA reads TGTGCCAGCAGAAAGACAGACAACACTGAAGCTTTCTTT. Amino acid sequence: CASRKTDNTEAFF.

This chain uses TRBV10-3 with TRBJ1-2, with 11 bases that match TRBD1. The V gene's germline CDR1 is ENHRY and CDR2 SYGVKD. The V segment lost 6 bases and the J segment 3 bases; nucleotides outside the gene matches: 9. The length of the CDR3 is 16 residues. CDR3 protein: CAIRGTGGNGDYGYTF. In DNA, the CDR3 is TGTGCCATCAGGGGGACAGGGGGTAATGGGGACTATGGCTACACCTTC.

CDR3 in amino acids: CASSLGTDYGYTF. Written as DNA, the CDR3 is TGTGCCAGCAGTCTTGGGACCGACTATGGCTACACCTTC. The chain employs TRBV7-9 and TRBJ1-2; possible D gene TRBD1, 5 bases. From germline, CDR1 is SEHNR and CDR2 FQNEAQ (reference sequence). Trimming left V 6 bases short and J 3 bases short, with 11 bases between. This CDR3 is built from 13 residues.

The chain recombines TRBV5-1 with TRBJ2-7; 12 bases map to TRBD2. Germline V CDR1 and CDR2: SGHRS, YFSETQ. Trimming cost V 4 bases and J 6 bases; bases outside gene matches: 8. The length of the CDR3 is 15 residues. In DNA form, the CDR3 reads TGCGCCAGCAGCGCCACTAGCGGGAGGTCTGGCGAGCAGTACTTC. Encoded protein: CASSATSGRSGEQYF.

The chain combines TRBV18 with TRBJ1-1; D is undetermined. V was shortened by 1 base and J by 0 bases, with 12 bases between the two germline ends. The CDR3 length is 16 residues. CDR1 and CDR2 from the germline V gene are KGHSH and LQKENI. The CDR3 sequence is CASSPRTADLNTEAFF. CDR3 nucleotides: TGTGCCAGCTCACCACGGACGGCAGACTTGAACACTGAAGCTTTCTTT.

This clone was counted a single time. CDR3: CSVEDLRTNDNEQFF. In DNA, the CDR3 is TGCAGCGTTGAAGATCTTAGAACAAACGACAATGAGCAGTTCTTC. The rearrangement uses TRBV29-1 and TRBJ2-1; no clear D gene. Germline lookup yields CDR1 SQVTM and CDR2 ANQGSEA. Trimming removed 0 bases from V and 5 bases from J, with 14 bases in between. The CDR3 length is 15 residues.

This clone has a single count. The rearrangement joins TRBV18 to TRBJ1-2; 7 positions match TRBD1. The V gene's germline CDR1 is KGHSH and CDR2 LQKENI. This CDR3 comprises 13 residues. J lost 8 bases, V lost 3 bases, and 6 bases had no gene match. The DNA of the CDR3 is TGTGCCAGCTCACCGGGGACAGACCCAGGCTACACCTTC. It yields the protein CASSPGTDPGYTF.

V gene TRBV4-1 combines with J gene TRBJ2-7; 10 bases map to TRBD2. The germline gives CDR1 MGHRA, CDR2 YSYEKL. The CDR3 has 18 residues. V lost 0 bases and J lost 5; bases outside the gene matches: 13. CDR3 in DNA: TGCGCCAGCAGCCAAGAGTCGCTCGGGGGACTAGCGACCAACGAGCAGTACTTC. It yields the protein CASSQESLGGLATNEQYF.

This clone was seen only once. CDR3 protein: CASSQDGKANQPQHF. CDR3 bases: TGCGCCAGCAGCCAAGACGGGAAGGCAAATCAGCCCCAGCATTTT. The gene calls are TRBV4-1 and TRBJ1-5, with unresolved D. The CDR3 has 15 amino acids. Germline V gives CDR1 MGHRA, CDR2 YSYEKL. The germline V and J ends were trimmed by 0 bases and 4 bases, with 10 bases remaining between them.

This chain joins TRBV7-8 and TRBJ2-5; D is unresolved. V lost 5 bases and J 7 bases, leaving 8 bases between the germline ends. CDR1 is SGHVS, CDR2 FQNEAQ, per germline. The CDR3 runs 11 residues. The chain's CDR3 is CASSPRWTQYF. In nucleotides, the CDR3 is TGTGCCAGCAGCCCAAGATGGACCCAGTACTTC.

The chain has TRBV5-5 and TRBJ2-1, with D unresolved. CDR3 size: 14 residues. Germline lookup yields CDR1 SGHKS and CDR2 YYEKEE (reference sequence). Trimming shortened V by 5 bases and J by 1 base, and 10 bases separated the two germline ends. The CDR3 region has the DNA TGTGCCAGCAGTCCGGCGTCTTCCTACAATGAGCAGTTCTTC. It specifies CASSPASSYNEQFF.

The rearrangement links TRBV6-1 to TRBJ1-1; 7 bases fit TRBD1. The CDR3 spans 14 residues. Germline lookup yields CDR1 MNHNS and CDR2 SASEGT. Unmatched junction bases numbered 8, after V lost 6 bases and J lost 4 bases. The CDR3 here is CASSGDRALTEAFF. The DNA of the CDR3 is TGTGCCAGCAGCGGAGACAGGGCCCTCACTGAAGCTTTCTTT.

The J gene is TRBJ2-3, the V gene TRBV27; 8 nucleotides line up with TRBD2. This CDR3 comprises 15 residues. The V gene end was trimmed by 2 bases and the J gene end by 0 bases; junction bases not matched to a gene: 1. The V gene's germline CDR1 is MNHEY and CDR2 SMNVEV (reference sequence). Here the CDR3 DNA reads TGTGCCAGCAGTTTAGAGCGGGGGAGCACAGATACGCAGTATTTT. Translated, it gives CASSLERGSTDTQYF.

The rearrangement joins TRBV10-1 to TRBJ2-7, with D tentatively TRBD1 or TRBD2 (5 bases each). Germline V gene data show CDR1 as WNHNN and CDR2 as SYGVQD (reference sequence). This CDR3 is 12 amino acids long. V was pared by 4 bases and J by 11 bases, with 15 bases between. CDR3 in DNA: TGCGCCAGCAGTGGACCGACGGGGCGTAAGTACTTC. It is translated as CASSGPTGRKYF.

V and J are TRBV30 and TRBJ2-6; TRBD1 aligns across 11 bases. The germline V gene has CDR1 GTSNPN and CDR2 SVGIG (reference sequence). J lost 3 bases, V lost 5 bases, and 3 bases had no gene match. This CDR3 comprises 15 residues. CDR3 sequence (DNA): TGTGCCTGGGGACAGGGGGCGTTTGGGGCCAACGTCCTGACTTTC. Amino acids: CAWGQGAFGANVLTF.

The V gene is TRBV9, the J gene TRBJ2-1, with 14 bases aligning to TRBD2. Trimming cost V 3 bases and J 7 bases; bases outside gene matches: 9. This CDR3 spans 17 amino acids. Per the germline V gene, CDR1 is SGDLS and CDR2 is YYNGEE. The CDR3 region has the DNA TGTGCCAGCAGCGCCCCCCGGACTAGCGGGAGGTATAATGAGCAGTTCTTC. Translated, it gives CASSAPRTSGRYNEQFF.

This chain uses TRBV5-1 with TRBJ2-1; 12 bases map to TRBD2. The V and J ends lost 2 bases and 6 bases, in that order; junction bases with no gene match: 6. Per the germline V gene, CDR1 is SGHRS and CDR2 is YFSETQ. The length of the CDR3 is 16 residues. CDR3: CASSLLTSGSTNEQFF. The CDR3 nucleotides read TGCGCCAGCAGCTTACTGACTAGCGGGAGCACCAATGAGCAGTTCTTC.

The chain has TRBV2 and TRBJ1-5, with D unclear. Trimming stripped 8 bases from V and 3 bases from J, with 11 bases between. The CDR3 runs to 13 residues. Germline V lookup: CDR1 SNHLY, CDR2 FYNNEI. The CDR3 DNA reads TGTGCCAGCGGCCCAGAAATCAATCAGCCCCAGCATTTT. It translates to CASGPEINQPQHF. Using reference TRBV2 and TRBJ1-5 for the parts outside the CDR3, the full variable domain is EPEVTQTPSHQVTQMGQEVILRCVPISNHLYFYWYRQILGQKVEFLVSFYNNEISEKSEIFDDQFSVERPDGSNFTLKIRSTKLEDSAMYFCASGPEINQPQHFGDGTRLSIL.